These 19 T cell receptor beta chains were sequenced from one sample in a study of beta chain features in type 1 diabetes. Expressed TCRB transcripts were sequenced, since all the RNA that had been isolated was reverse transcribed. Clones were read by immunoSEQ multiplex PCR, and TCRdb kept only the in-frame ones, dropping some. The table shows roughly 300,000 clones, with approximately 8% occurring only once. The sequenced material came from central memory CD4+ T cells from blood. Receptors were obtained from a woman in her late teens or twenties in good health.

This clone was counted ten times or more. This chain connects TRBV28 to TRBJ1-2; the D is unclear. Trimming shortened V by 6 bases and J by 8 bases, and 13 bases separated the two germline ends. The CDR3 totals 12 residues. Germline loops: CDR1 MDHEN, CDR2 SYDVKM. CDR3 bases: TGTGCCAGCAGACCCGGGCCCCCCGGCTACACCTTC. Amino acids: CASRPGPPGYTF.

Ten or more counts support this clone. The chain is built from TRBV25-1 and TRBJ2-5; maybe TRBD2 (5 bases). This CDR3 region has 15 residues. CDR1 is MGHDK, CDR2 SYGVNS, per germline. The V end was cut by 1 base, the J end by 5 bases, with 14 bases between. The CDR3 sequence: CASSESKGSRETQYF. The CDR3 DNA sequence: TGTGCCAGCAGTGAATCGAAAGGGAGCAGGGAGACCCAGTACTTC.

V gene TRBV25-1 combines with J gene TRBJ2-3; TRBD2 aligns across 8 bases. Germline V CDR1 and CDR2: MGHDK, SYGVNS. V shed 4 bases and J 0 bases; nucleotides not matched to a gene: 3. The CDR3 is 15 amino acids. The CDR3 DNA follows: TGTGCCAGCAGTGTAACTAGCGGAAGCACAGATACGCAGTATTTT. Translation: CASSVTSGSTDTQYF.

This chain connects TRBV6-5 to TRBJ2-1, with D perhaps TRBD2 (5 bases). The CDR3 extends over 16 amino acids. Trimming left V 0 bases short and J 4 bases short, with 13 bases between. Germline CDR1 MNHEY, CDR2 SVGAGI. The CDR3 DNA sequence: TGTGCCAGCAGTTACTCGCGCCTAGCAACTTACAATGAGCAGTTCTTC. Its protein is CASSYSRLATYNEQFF.

This clone was observed a handful of times. Other nucleotide sequences in the sample specify the same CDR3. V gene TRBV14 combines with J gene TRBJ2-1; 9 positions match TRBD1. This CDR3 contains 15 residues. In germline, CDR1 is SGHDN, CDR2 FVKESK. The junction had 6 bases not matched to a gene; V was cut back by 1 base and J by 8 bases. CDR3 sequence (DNA): TGTGCCAGCAGCCAAGTGAACAGGGGGCGCCATGAGCAGTTCTTC. It is translated as CASSQVNRGRHEQFF.

This clone has just a few counts. This same CDR3 is encoded by further DNA sequences in the sample. The V and J genes are TRBV18 and TRBJ1-2, with TRBD1 matching over 7 bases. Germline V gene data show CDR1 as KGHSH and CDR2 as LQKENI. The CDR3 has 13 amino acids. Unmatched junction bases numbered 1, after V lost 2 bases and J lost 4 bases. The DNA of the CDR3 is TGTGCCAGCTCACCAGACAGGGCCTATGGCTACACCTTC. It is translated as CASSPDRAYGYTF.

This clone was detected many times. The chain carries TRBV14 and TRBJ2-3; D is unresolved. With 4 bases removed from V and 3 bases from J, the gap between germline ends came to 2 bases. CDR3 length equals 11 residues. Germline CDR1 SGHDN, CDR2 FVKESK. CDR3 sequence: CASSRTDTQYF. The DNA for the CDR3 is TGTGCCAGCAGCCGAACAGATACGCAGTATTTT.

J is TRBJ1-2 and V is TRBV6-5; D remains ambiguous. Deletions cut 5 bases from V and 2 bases from J, with 12 bases between. The germline V gene encodes CDR1 MNHEY and CDR2 SVGAGI. CDR3 length equals 14 residues. The CDR3 region is CASSDPTKNYGYTF. The CDR3, as DNA: TGTGCCAGCAGTGACCCCACAAAGAACTATGGCTACACCTTC.

This clone has only a few counts. This chain uses TRBV19 with TRBJ2-3; D perhaps matches TRBD2 (6 bases). Germline V CDR1 and CDR2: LNHDA, SQIVND (reference sequence). The length of the CDR3 is 13 residues. Trimming took off 6 bases at V and 4 bases at J, with 11 bases between the two ends. CDR3 bases: TGTGCCAGTAGGGAGGGCGGGGCAGATACGCAGTATTTT. Amino acids: CASREGGADTQYF.

Remarks on this clone: Other DNA sequences in this specimen translate into the identical CDR3. The V and J genes are TRBV20-1 and TRBJ1-2; no clear D. This CDR3 region has 10 residues. The V gene's germline CDR1 is DFQATT and CDR2 SNEGSKA (reference sequence). V was shortened by 6 bases and J by 2 bases, with 4 bases between the two germline ends. In DNA, the CDR3 is TGCAGTGCGGTCAACTATGGCTACACCTTC. Encoded protein: CSAVNYGYTF.

Comments on this clone: This sequence may be a read error, since a much larger clone differs from it by one base. Different DNA sequences within this sample yield the same CDR3. CDR3 residues: CASSLPHQPQHF. The CDR3 nucleotides are TGTGCCAGCAGCTTACCCCATCAGCCCCAGCATTTT. The rearrangement links TRBV7-2 to TRBJ1-5; D remains unclear. V dropped 2 bases and J dropped 5 bases, with 4 bases sitting between them. The CDR3 has 12 residues. Germline assignment: CDR1 SGHTA and CDR2 FQGNSA.

This clone was counted between two and nine times. The chain combines TRBV2 with TRBJ1-5, with D unclear. Germline values: CDR1 SNHLY, CDR2 FYNNEI. The CDR3 consists of 12 residues. V was cut by 3 bases and J by 4 bases, with 4 bases left in between. For the CDR3, the DNA is TGTGCCAGCAGTGAGCAGAATCAGCCCCAGCATTTT. Translated, it gives CASSEQNQPQHF.

The V and J genes are TRBV2 and TRBJ2-1; D remains ambiguous. Germline CDR1 SNHLY, CDR2 FYNNEI. Deletions cut 4 bases from V and 0 bases from J, with 13 bases between. This CDR3 is 16 amino acids long. CDR3 amino acids: CASSVRVLSSYNEQFF. For the CDR3, the DNA is TGTGCCAGCAGTGTTCGGGTCCTGAGCTCCTACAATGAGCAGTTCTTC.

The chain links TRBV27 to TRBJ2-7; the match to TRBD2 covers 8 bases. Trimming took 5 bases from V and 3 from J; bases not matched to a gene: 9. The CDR3 loop spans 15 amino acids. Germline values: CDR1 MNHEY, CDR2 SMNVEV (reference sequence). The CDR3 sequence is CASSRQAGAHYEQYF. The CDR3 nucleotides are TGTGCCAGCAGTCGACAAGCGGGAGCCCACTACGAGCAGTACTTC.

The table lists this clone with a few counts. The CDR3: CASSLGLASETQYF. The CDR3 DNA reads as TGTGCCAGCAGCTTGGGACTAGCGTCAGAGACCCAGTACTTC. The chain joins TRBV5-4 to TRBJ2-5; TRBD2 matches at 8 bases. The CDR3 runs to 14 residues. The V gene's germline CDR1 is SGHNT and CDR2 YYREEE (reference sequence). Trimming at V came to 0 bases and at J to 4 bases, leaving 2 bases not matched to a gene.

This chain uses TRBV27 with TRBJ1-1, with D possibly matching TRBD1 (5 bases). Between the trimmed V and J ends, which lost 0 bases and 4 bases, there was a span of 12 bases. The length of the CDR3 is 15 residues. Germline V lookup: CDR1 MNHEY, CDR2 SMNVEV (reference sequence). The CDR3 reads CASSLSKQGGTEAFF. CDR3 nucleotides: TGTGCCAGCAGTTTATCGAAGCAGGGAGGCACTGAAGCTTTCTTT.

This clone has just a few counts. This chain joins TRBV28 and TRBJ2-5, with D possibly TRBD2 on 5 matching bases. CDR3 length: 13 residues. The ends were cut back, 3 bases at V and 8 bases at J, with 13 bases in the middle. The V gene's germline CDR1 is MDHEN and CDR2 SYDVKM. This CDR3 is CASSLRPSGTQYF. The CDR3 DNA follows: TGTGCCAGCAGTTTGCGCCCGAGCGGAACCCAGTACTTC.

The V call is TRBV5-4, the J call TRBJ1-1; 10 bases are a match to TRBD1. This CDR3 contains 17 residues. In germline, CDR1 is SGHNT, CDR2 YYREEE (reference sequence). After removal of 4 bases from V and 4 bases from J, the junction contained 13 bases not matched to a gene. CDR3 coding DNA: TGTGCCAGCAGCAGTTACGGACAGGGGGGAGGGAGCACTGAAGCTTTCTTT. Its protein is CASSSYGQGGGSTEAFF.

This clone was counted between two and nine times. The V gene is TRBV7-2, the J gene TRBJ2-3; D remains unclear. Trimming removed 5 bases at V and 8 bases at J, with 8 bases between. This CDR3 is built from 11 residues. Germline CDR1 SGHTA, CDR2 FQGNSA. The CDR3 here is CASSTVGTQYF. The DNA of the CDR3 is TGTGCCAGCAGCACCGTGGGTACGCAGTATTTT. The full variable domain, rest sourced from reference TRBV7-2 and TRBJ2-3, is GAGVSQSPSNKVTEKGKDVELRCDPISGHTALYWYRQSLGQGLEFLIYFQGNSAPDKSGLPSDRFSAERTGGSVSTLTIQRTQQEDSAVYLCASSTVGTQYFGPGTRLTVL.